These 19 T cell receptor beta chains share one sample of origin, sequenced in a study of blood T cell repertoires in COVID-19. The data were produced by immunoSEQ multiplex PCR, yet TCRdb's version contains in-frame clones alone and is incomplete. Of some 240,000 clones in the sample, roughly 89% were seen once. Specimen: peripheral blood. Source of these receptors: a man between 60 and 75 years old who had recovered from COVID-19.

The chain links TRBV19 to TRBJ2-2; TRBD1 matches at 11 bases. The length of the CDR3 is 16 residues. CDR1 is LNHDA, CDR2 SQIVND, per germline (reference sequence). J gave up 2 bases and V 2 bases, and 1 base lay outside the gene matches. The CDR3 DNA sequence: TGTGCCAGTAGTATAAGGACAGGGGGCAACACCGGGGAGCTGTTTTTT. It is translated as CASSIRTGGNTGELFF.

The chain couples TRBV5-1 to TRBJ2-1; D unclear. Trimming took 5 bases from V and 6 from J, leaving 12 bases between them. CDR1 is SGHRS, CDR2 YFSETQ, per germline. This CDR3 region has 13 residues. The DNA for the CDR3 is TGCGCCAGCAGTCTGGGTCCAGGCAATGAGCAGTTCTTC. Translated, it gives CASSLGPGNEQFF.

The V call is TRBV7-9, the J call TRBJ2-1; D remains unclear. Germline values: CDR1 SEHNR, CDR2 FQNEAQ (reference sequence). The V and J ends lost 1 base and 9 bases respectively, with 7 bases between them. The length of the CDR3 is 12 residues. The CDR3 DNA follows: TGTGCCAGCAGCTTAGGGAACAGTGAGCAGTTCTTC. It is translated as CASSLGNSEQFF.

The chain employs TRBV29-1 and TRBJ2-3, with D unresolved. Trimming pared 8 bases from V and 1 base from J, leaving 10 bases between. The germline V gene encodes CDR1 SQVTM and CDR2 ANQGSEA. The CDR3 consists of 12 residues. The CDR3: CSSRLRTDTQYF. DNA for the CDR3: TGCAGCTCCCGACTGCGCACAGATACGCAGTATTTT.

V is TRBV5-5 and J is TRBJ1-2; D may be TRBD1 (5 bases). The CDR3 totals 15 residues. V was trimmed by 3 bases and J by 4 bases, leaving 16 bases between them. CDR1 and CDR2 from the germline V gene are SGHKS and YYEKEE (reference sequence). CDR3 DNA: TGTGCCAGCAGCTCGGGACGGGGAGGGCTCTATGGCTACACCTTC. Translated, it gives CASSSGRGGLYGYTF.

The chain joins TRBV12-3 or TRBV12-4 to TRBJ2-4; tentatively, D is TRBD2 (5 bases). V was cut by 5 bases and J by 9 bases, with 14 bases left in between. CDR3 length: 13 amino acids. The chain's CDR3 is CASSGQERAIQYF. DNA for the CDR3: TGTGCCAGCAGTGGCCAGGAGAGGGCCATTCAGTACTTC.

The chain couples TRBV7-2 to TRBJ2-2; D is unresolved. This CDR3 spans 14 amino acids. V was trimmed by 3 bases and J by 2 bases, leaving 7 bases between them. CDR1 and CDR2 from the germline V gene are SGHTA and FQGNSA. In DNA, the CDR3 is TGTGCCAGCAGCTTTGGCCCTAACACCGGGGAGCTGTTTTTT. This encodes CASSFGPNTGELFF.

The rearrangement links TRBV7-3 to TRBJ2-2; 10 nucleotides line up with TRBD2. After removal of 3 bases from V and 6 bases from J, the junction contained 4 bases not matched to a gene. CDR3 length: 15 amino acids. Germline values: CDR1 SGHTA, CDR2 FQGTGA. CDR3 sequence: CASSFGLAGAGELFF. In DNA form, the CDR3 reads TGTGCCAGCAGCTTCGGTCTAGCGGGGGCCGGGGAGCTGTTTTTT. Complete variable domain (other parts from reference TRBV7-3 and TRBJ2-2): GAGVSQTPSNKVTEKGKYVELRCDPISGHTALYWYRQSLGQGPEFLIYFQGTGAADDSGLPNDRFFAVRPEGSVSTLKIQRTERGDSAVYLCASSFGLAGAGELFFGEGSRLTVL.

This sequence joins TRBV18 and TRBJ2-3, with D maybe TRBD2 (6 bases). Trimming pared 1 base from V and 6 bases from J, leaving 17 bases between. The CDR3 is 16 amino acids. Germline assignment: CDR1 KGHSH and CDR2 LQKENI. CDR3 nucleotide sequence: TGTGCCAGCTCACCACTCCCCGGGGGTTCGGGGGATACGCAGTATTTT. Its translation: CASSPLPGGSGDTQYF.

The chain recombines TRBV28 with TRBJ2-7; 10 nucleotides match TRBD2. V was clipped by 6 bases and J by 4 bases; unmatched bases: 6. From germline, CDR1 is MDHEN and CDR2 SYDVKM. The CDR3 is 14 residues long. This CDR3 reads CASRPGLARYEQYF. The CDR3 bases are TGTGCCAGCAGGCCGGGACTAGCGAGGTACGAGCAGTACTTC.

This CDR3 reads CASSLRASSYNSPLHF. CDR3 DNA sequence: TGTGCCAGCAGTCTCAGGGCGAGCTCCTATAATTCACCCCTCCACTTT. V usage is TRBV2 and J usage is TRBJ1-6; a possible D gene is TRBD1 (5 bases). V was cut by 5 bases and J by 0 bases, with 11 bases left in between. Germline V lookup: CDR1 SNHLY, CDR2 FYNNEI. The CDR3 extends over 16 amino acids.

The chain joins TRBV19 to TRBJ2-1; 9 positions match TRBD2. V gave up 5 bases and J gave up 5 bases; unmatched junction bases: 4. The germline V gene has CDR1 LNHDA and CDR2 SQIVND (reference sequence). The CDR3 loop spans 14 amino acids. The CDR3 is CASSGGGAHNEQFF. The CDR3 bases are TGTGCCAGTAGTGGCGGGGGGGCTCACAATGAGCAGTTCTTC. The full variable domain, rest sourced from reference TRBV19 and TRBJ2-1, is DGGITQSPKYLFRKEGQNVTLSCEQNLNHDAMYWYRQDPGQGLRLIYYSQIVNDFQKGDIAEGYSVSREKKESFPLTVTSAQKNPTAFYLCASSGGGAHNEQFFGPGTRLTVL.

The chain uses TRBV15 and TRBJ1-1; 8 nucleotides line up with TRBD1. This CDR3 contains 16 residues. Trimming took 1 base from V and 5 from J; bases not matched to a gene: 9. Germline V gives CDR1 LNHNV, CDR2 YYDKDF (reference sequence). CDR3 in DNA: TGTGCCACCAGCAGAGGGGGAAGACAGGGGAGTACTGAAGCTTTCTTT. Translated: CATSRGGRQGSTEAFF.

This clone was seen a single time. In DNA, the CDR3 is TGCGCCAGCAGTGAGTCAGGGCTAGCGGGAGGGCCGGTAAAGACCCAGTACTTC. This translates into CASSESGLAGGPVKTQYF. V is TRBV10-2 and J is TRBJ2-5, with TRBD2 matching 12 bases. Trimming removed 0 bases from V and 6 bases from J; junction bases left unmatched: 11. Germline V gives CDR1 WSHSY, CDR2 SAAADI. The CDR3 spans 18 residues.

V gene TRBV9 combines with J gene TRBJ1-1; a weak D match, TRBD1 (5 bases). Germline V CDR1 and CDR2: SGDLS, YYNGEE. The CDR3 covers 14 residues. Deletions cut 4 bases from V and 3 bases from J, with 13 bases between. CDR3: CASSPHRRDTEAFF. The CDR3 coding sequence is TGTGCCAGCAGCCCTCACAGGAGGGACACTGAAGCTTTCTTT. The whole variable domain, filled in from reference TRBV9 and TRBJ1-1, reads DSGVTQTPKHLITATGQRVTLRCSPRSGDLSVYWYQQSLDQGLQFLIQYYNGEERAKGNILERFSAQQFPDLHSELNLSSLELGDSALYFCASSPHRRDTEAFFGQGTRLTVV.

This chain uses TRBV15 with TRBJ2-7; 9 bases match TRBD1. CDR1 is LNHNV and CDR2 is YYDKDF in the germline V gene (reference sequence). The V gene end was trimmed by 1 base and the J gene end by 6 bases; junction bases not matched to a gene: 4. This CDR3 has 14 residues. As DNA, the CDR3 is TGTGCCACCAGCAGAGGGGGACAGGGAATCGAGCAGTACTTC. Amino acids: CATSRGGQGIEQYF. The full variable domain, its missing parts supplied by reference TRBV15 and TRBJ2-7, is DAMVIQNPRYQVTQFGKPVTLSCSQTLNHNVMYWYQQKSSQAPKLLFHYYDKDFNNEADTPDNFQSRRPNTSFCFLDIRSPGLGDTAMYLCATSRGGQGIEQYFGPGTRLTVT.

The chain has TRBV19 and TRBJ2-5; 9 nucleotides match TRBD1. This CDR3 contains 13 residues. V shed 6 bases and J 3 bases; nucleotides not matched to a gene: 2. Per the germline V gene, CDR1 is LNHDA and CDR2 is SQIVND (reference sequence). DNA of the CDR3: TGTGCCAGTAGGGGGACAGGGAAAGAGACCCAGTACTTC. Protein sequence: CASRGTGKETQYF.

The chain combines TRBV19 with TRBJ2-7; 9 nucleotides match TRBD2. Germline CDR1 LNHDA, CDR2 SQIVND (reference sequence). This CDR3 has 18 residues. V dropped 3 bases and J dropped 2; count of bases not matched to a gene: 14. CDR3 coding DNA: TGTGCCAGTAGTATCGTGTCTCCCGCGGGAGGGGATACCTACGAGCAGTACTTC. This gives the protein CASSIVSPAGGDTYEQYF.

The V gene is TRBV7-3, the J gene TRBJ1-6; D might be TRBD1 (5 bases). CDR1 SGHTA and CDR2 FQGTGA come from the germline V gene. This CDR3 is 14 amino acids long. V lost 6 bases to trimming and J lost 4 bases, with 10 bases between them. The CDR3 DNA reads TGTGCCAGCAGTTACGGGGGGTATAATTCACCCCTCCACTTT. It specifies CASSYGGYNSPLHF.